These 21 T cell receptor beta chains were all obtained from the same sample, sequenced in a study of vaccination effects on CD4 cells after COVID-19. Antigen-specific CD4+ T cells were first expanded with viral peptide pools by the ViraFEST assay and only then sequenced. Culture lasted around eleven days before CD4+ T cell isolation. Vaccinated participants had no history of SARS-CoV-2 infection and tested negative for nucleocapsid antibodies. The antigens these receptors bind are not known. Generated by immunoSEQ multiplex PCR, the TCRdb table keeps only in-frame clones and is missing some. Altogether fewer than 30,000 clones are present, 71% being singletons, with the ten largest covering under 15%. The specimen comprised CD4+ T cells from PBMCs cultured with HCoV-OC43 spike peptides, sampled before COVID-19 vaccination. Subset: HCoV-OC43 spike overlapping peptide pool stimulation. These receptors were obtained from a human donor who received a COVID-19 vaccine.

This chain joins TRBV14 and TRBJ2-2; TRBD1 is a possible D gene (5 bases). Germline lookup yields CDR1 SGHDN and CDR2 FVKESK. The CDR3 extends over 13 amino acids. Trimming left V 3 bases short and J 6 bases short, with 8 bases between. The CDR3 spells CASSQVRAGELFF. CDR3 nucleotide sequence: TGTGCCAGCAGCCAGGTCAGGGCCGGGGAGCTGTTTTTT.

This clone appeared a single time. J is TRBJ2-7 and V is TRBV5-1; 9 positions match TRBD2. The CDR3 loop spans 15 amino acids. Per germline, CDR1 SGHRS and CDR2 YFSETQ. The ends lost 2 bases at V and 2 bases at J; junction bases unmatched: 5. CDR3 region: CASSFGTSRAYEQYF. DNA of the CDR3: TGCGCCAGCAGCTTCGGGACTAGCCGAGCCTACGAGCAGTACTTC. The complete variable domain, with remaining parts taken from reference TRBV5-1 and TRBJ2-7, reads KAGVTQTPRYLIKTRGQQVTLSCSPISGHRSVSWYQQTPGQGLQFLFEYFSETQRNKGNFPGRFSGRQFSNSRSEMNVSTLELGDSALYLCASSFGTSRAYEQYFGPGTRLTVT.

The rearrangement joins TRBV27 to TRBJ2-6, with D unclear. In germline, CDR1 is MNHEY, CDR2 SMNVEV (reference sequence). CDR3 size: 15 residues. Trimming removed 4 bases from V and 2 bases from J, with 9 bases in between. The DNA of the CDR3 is TGTGCCAGCAGTTCCCACGGAGCTGGGGCCAACGTCCTGACTTTC. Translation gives CASSSHGAGANVLTF.

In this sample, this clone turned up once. CDR3 protein: CAWTEGMRGLWTEAFF. The CDR3 DNA reads as TGTGCCTGGACGGAGGGAATGAGGGGGCTGTGGACTGAAGCTTTCTTT. The chain links TRBV30 to TRBJ1-1; 7 nucleotides match TRBD1. Losses at the gene ends were 4 bases for V and 5 bases for J; bases not matched to a gene: 16. This CDR3 has 16 amino acids. CDR1 and CDR2 (germline): GTSNPN, SVGIG (reference sequence).

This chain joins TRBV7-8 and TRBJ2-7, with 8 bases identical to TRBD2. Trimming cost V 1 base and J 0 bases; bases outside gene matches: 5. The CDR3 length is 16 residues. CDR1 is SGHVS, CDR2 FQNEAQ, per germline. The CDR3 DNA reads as TGTGCCAGCAGCTTAGTGGCCGGGAGGGCCTCCTACGAGCAGTACTTC. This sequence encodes CASSLVAGRASYEQYF.

CDR3 coding DNA: TGCGCCAGCAGGGAGGGGGGGGGCTCTGGAAACACCATATATTTT. Protein sequence: CASREGGGSGNTIYF. The chain joins TRBV10-2 to TRBJ1-3; tentatively, D is TRBD1 (6 bases). Germline loops: CDR1 WSHSY, CDR2 SAAADI. V lost 6 bases to trimming and J lost 0 bases, with 12 bases between them. This CDR3 contains 15 residues.

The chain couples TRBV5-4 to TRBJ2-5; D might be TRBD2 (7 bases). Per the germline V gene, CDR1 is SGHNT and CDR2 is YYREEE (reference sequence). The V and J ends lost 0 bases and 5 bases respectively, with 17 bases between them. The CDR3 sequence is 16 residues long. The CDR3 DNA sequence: TGTGCCAGCAGCTTGGGAGGGGGGGGGCCGTATGAGACCCAGTACTTC. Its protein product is CASSLGGGGPYETQYF.

The CDR3 loop is CASSPGRERETQYF. The DNA of the CDR3 is TGCGCCAGCAGCCCGGGTAGGGAGCGAGAGACCCAGTACTTC. V gene TRBV5-1 combines with J gene TRBJ2-5, with a possible D match to TRBD2 (5 bases). CDR1 and CDR2 from the germline V gene are SGHRS and YFSETQ. V dropped 4 bases and J dropped 4 bases, with 14 bases sitting between them. This CDR3 is built from 14 residues.

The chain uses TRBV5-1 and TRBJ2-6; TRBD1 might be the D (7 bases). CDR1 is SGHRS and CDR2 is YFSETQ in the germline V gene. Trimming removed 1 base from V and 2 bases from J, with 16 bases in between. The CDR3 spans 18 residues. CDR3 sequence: CASSLTRGAPPGANVLTF. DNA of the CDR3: TGCGCCAGCAGCTTGACCAGGGGGGCCCCTCCTGGGGCCAACGTCCTGACTTTC.

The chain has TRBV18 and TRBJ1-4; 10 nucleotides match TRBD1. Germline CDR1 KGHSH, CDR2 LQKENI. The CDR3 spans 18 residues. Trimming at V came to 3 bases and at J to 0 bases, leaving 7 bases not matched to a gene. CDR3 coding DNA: TGTGCCAGCTCACCTCGACAGGGGGCGGCTACAACTAATGAAAAACTGTTTTTT. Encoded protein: CASSPRQGAATTNEKLFF.

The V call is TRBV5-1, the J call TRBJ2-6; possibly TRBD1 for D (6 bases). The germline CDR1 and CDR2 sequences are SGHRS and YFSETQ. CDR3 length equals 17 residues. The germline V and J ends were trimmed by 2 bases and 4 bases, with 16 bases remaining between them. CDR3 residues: CASSFSTGTPGANVLTF. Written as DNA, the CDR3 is TGCGCCAGCAGCTTTTCAACAGGGACACCAGGGGCCAACGTCCTGACTTTC.

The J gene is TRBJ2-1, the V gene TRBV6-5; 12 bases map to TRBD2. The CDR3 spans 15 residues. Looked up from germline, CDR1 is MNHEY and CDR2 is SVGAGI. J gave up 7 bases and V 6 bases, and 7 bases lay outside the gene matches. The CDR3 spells CASRRLAGVGNEQFF. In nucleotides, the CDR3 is TGTGCCAGCAGACGACTAGCGGGAGTAGGAAATGAGCAGTTCTTC.

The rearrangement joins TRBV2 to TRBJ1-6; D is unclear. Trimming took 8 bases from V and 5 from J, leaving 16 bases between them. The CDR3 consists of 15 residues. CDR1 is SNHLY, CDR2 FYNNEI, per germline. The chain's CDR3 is CASVISYPDNSPLHF. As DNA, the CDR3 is TGTGCCAGCGTAATCTCATACCCGGATAATTCACCCCTCCACTTT.

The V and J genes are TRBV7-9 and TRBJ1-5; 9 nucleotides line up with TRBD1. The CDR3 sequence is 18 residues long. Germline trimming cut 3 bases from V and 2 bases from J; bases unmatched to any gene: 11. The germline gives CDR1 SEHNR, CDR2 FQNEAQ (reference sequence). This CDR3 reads CASSFDRGRKNCNQPQHF. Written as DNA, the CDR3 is TGTGCCAGCAGCTTCGACAGGGGGAGAAAAAATTGCAATCAGCCCCAGCATTTT.

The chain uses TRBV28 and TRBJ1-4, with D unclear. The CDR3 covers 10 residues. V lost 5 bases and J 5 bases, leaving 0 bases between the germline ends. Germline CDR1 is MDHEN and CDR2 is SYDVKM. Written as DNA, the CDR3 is TGTGCCAGCAGTAATGAAAAACTGTTTTTT. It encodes CASSNEKLFF. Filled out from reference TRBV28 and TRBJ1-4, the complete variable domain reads DVKVTQSSRYLVKRTGEKVFLECVQDMDHENMFWYRQDPGLGLRLIYFSYDVKMKEKGDIPEGYSVSREKKERFSLILESASTNQTSMYLCASSNEKLFFGSGTQLSVL.

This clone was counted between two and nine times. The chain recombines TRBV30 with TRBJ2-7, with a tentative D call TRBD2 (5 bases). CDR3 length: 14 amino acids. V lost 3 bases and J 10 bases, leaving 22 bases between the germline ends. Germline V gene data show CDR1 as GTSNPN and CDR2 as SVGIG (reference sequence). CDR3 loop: CAWSPPAPTRGQYF. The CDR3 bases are TGTGCCTGGAGCCCCCCAGCTCCCACCCGGGGTCAGTACTTC.

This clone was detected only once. The CDR3 DNA is TGTGCCAGCAGCCAAGATGCGATTGGGACTAGCGGGAAGGAGACCCAGTACTTC. It codes for CASSQDAIGTSGKETQYF. The chain recombines TRBV3-1 (or the pseudogene TRBV3-2) with TRBJ2-5, with 13 nucleotides matching TRBD2. This CDR3 spans 18 amino acids. Germline CDR1 is LGHDT and CDR2 is YNNKEL (reference sequence). V shed 0 bases, J shed 5 bases, and the junction held 9 bases outside the gene matches.

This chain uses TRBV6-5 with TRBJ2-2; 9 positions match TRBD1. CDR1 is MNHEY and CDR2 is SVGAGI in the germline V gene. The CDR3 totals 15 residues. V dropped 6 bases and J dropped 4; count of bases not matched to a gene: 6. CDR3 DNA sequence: TGTGCCAGCAGCACAGGGGGCGCGGTCACCGGGGAGCTGTTTTTT. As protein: CASSTGGAVTGELFF.

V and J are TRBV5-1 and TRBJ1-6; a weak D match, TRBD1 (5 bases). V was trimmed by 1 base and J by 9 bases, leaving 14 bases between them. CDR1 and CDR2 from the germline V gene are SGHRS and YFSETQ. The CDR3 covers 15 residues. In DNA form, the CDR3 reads TGCGCCAGCAGCTTGAATCTGGGTAGGGGTTCACCCCTCCACTTT. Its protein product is CASSLNLGRGSPLHF.

CDR3 coding DNA: TGTGCCACCGCTCTAGCGTCTGTCGGGGAGCTGTTTTTT. As protein: CATALASVGELFF. V usage is TRBV15 and J usage is TRBJ2-2; possible D gene TRBD2, 6 bases. V lost 8 bases and J 7 bases, leaving 14 bases between the germline ends. In germline, CDR1 is LNHNV, CDR2 YYDKDF (reference sequence). The CDR3 loop spans 13 amino acids.

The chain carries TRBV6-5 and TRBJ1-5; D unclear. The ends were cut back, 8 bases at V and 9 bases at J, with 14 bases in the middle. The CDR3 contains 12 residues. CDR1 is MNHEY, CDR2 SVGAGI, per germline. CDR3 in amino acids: CASGTGDLPQHF. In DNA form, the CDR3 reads TGTGCCAGCGGCACGGGAGATTTGCCCCAGCATTTT.